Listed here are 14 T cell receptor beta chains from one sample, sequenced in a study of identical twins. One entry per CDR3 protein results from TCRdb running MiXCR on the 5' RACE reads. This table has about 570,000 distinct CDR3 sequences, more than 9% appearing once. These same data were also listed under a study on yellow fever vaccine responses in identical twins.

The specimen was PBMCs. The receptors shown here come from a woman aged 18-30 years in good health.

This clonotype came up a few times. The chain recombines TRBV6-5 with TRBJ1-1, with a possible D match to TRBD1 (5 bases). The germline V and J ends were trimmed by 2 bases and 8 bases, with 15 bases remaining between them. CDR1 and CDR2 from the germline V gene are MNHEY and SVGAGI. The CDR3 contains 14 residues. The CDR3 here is CASSYVEGLAEAFF. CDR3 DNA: TGTGCCAGCAGTTACGTCGAGGGGCTAGCCGAAGCTTTCTTT.

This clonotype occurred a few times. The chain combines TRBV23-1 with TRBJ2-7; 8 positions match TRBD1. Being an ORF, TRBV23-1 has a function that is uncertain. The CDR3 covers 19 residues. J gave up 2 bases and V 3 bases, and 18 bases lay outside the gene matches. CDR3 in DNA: TGCGCCAGCAGTCAGAGACGCGACAGGGGTTGGATAGTGGCCTACGAGCAGTACTTC. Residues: CASSQRRDRGWIVAYEQYF.

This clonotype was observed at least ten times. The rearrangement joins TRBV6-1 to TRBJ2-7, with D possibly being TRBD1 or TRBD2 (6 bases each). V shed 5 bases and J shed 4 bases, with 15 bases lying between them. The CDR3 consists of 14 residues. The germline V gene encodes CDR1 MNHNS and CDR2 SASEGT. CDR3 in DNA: TGTGCCAGCAGTCCCCTGTGGGGGGCGTACGAGCAGTACTTC. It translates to CASSPLWGAYEQYF.

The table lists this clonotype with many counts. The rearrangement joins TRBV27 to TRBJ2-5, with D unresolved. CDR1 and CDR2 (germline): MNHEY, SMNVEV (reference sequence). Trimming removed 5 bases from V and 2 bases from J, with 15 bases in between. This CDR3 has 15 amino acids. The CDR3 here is CASSPNPLIQETQYF. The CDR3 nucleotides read TGTGCCAGCAGTCCAAACCCACTCATACAAGAGACCCAGTACTTC.

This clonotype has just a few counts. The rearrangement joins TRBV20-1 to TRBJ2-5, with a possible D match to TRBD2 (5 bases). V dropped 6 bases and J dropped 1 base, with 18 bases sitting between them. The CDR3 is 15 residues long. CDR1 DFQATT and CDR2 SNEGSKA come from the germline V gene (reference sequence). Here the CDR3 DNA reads TGCAGTGCCCCTTCCGCGGCTAGCAGCCAAGAGACCCAGTACTTC. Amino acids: CSAPSAASSQETQYF.

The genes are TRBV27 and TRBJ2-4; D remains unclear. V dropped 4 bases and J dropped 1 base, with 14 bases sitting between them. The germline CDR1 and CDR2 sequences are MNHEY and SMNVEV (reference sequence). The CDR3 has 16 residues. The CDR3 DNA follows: TGTGCCAGCAGTTCTCGACTCCCACCGGCCAAAAACATTCAGTACTTC. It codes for CASSSRLPPAKNIQYF.

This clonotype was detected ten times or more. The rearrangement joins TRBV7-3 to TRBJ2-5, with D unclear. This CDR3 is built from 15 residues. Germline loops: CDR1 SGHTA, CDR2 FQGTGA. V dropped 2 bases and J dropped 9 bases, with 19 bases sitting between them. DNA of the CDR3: TGTGCCAGCAGCTTAGATGGGTCAAAGGCAACTCCCCAGTACTTC. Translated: CASSLDGSKATPQYF.

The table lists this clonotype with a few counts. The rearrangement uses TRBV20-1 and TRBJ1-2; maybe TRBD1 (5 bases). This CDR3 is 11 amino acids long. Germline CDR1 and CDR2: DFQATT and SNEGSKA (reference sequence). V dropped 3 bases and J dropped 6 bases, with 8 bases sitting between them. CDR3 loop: CSASGGNGYTF. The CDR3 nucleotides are TGCAGTGCTAGCGGGGGGAATGGCTACACCTTC.

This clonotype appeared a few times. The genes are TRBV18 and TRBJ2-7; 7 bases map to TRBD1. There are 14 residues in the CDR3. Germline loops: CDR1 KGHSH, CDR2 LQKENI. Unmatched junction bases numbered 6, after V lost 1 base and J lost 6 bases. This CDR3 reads CASSPLTGVFEQYF. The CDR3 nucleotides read TGTGCCAGCTCACCACTAACAGGGGTTTTCGAGCAGTACTTC.

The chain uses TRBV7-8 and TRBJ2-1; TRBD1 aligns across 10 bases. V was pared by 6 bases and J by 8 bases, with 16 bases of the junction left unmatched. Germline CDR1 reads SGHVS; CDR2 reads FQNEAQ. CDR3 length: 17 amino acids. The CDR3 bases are TGTGCCAGCAGGACAGGGGGCGGCGCCTCGGTTGTCGATGAGCAGTTCTTC. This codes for CASRTGGGASVVDEQFF.

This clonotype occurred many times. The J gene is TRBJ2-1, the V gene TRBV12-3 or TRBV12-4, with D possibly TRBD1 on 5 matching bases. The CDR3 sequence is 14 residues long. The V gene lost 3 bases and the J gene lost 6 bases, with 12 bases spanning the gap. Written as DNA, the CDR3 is TGTGCCAGCAGTTTCCCAGCGACAGTCAATGAGCAGTTCTTC. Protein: CASSFPATVNEQFF.

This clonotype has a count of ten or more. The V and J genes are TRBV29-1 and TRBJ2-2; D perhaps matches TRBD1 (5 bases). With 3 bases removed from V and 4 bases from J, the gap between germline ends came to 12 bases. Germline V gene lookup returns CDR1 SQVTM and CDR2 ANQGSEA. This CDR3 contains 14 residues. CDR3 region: CSVEQGFGTGELFF. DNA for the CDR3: TGCAGCGTTGAGCAGGGATTCGGCACCGGGGAGCTGTTTTTT.

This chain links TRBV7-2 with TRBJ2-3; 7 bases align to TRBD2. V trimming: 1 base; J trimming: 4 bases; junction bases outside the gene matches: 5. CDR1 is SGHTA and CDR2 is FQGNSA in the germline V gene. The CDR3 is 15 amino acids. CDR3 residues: CASSLVSTSPDTQYF. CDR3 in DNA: TGTGCCAGCAGCTTAGTGTCGACTAGCCCAGATACGCAGTATTTT.

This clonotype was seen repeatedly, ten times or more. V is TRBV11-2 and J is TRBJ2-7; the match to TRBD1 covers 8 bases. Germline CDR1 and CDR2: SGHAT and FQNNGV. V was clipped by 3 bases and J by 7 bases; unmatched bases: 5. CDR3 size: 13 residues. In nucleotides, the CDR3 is TGTGCCAGCAGCTTCAGGGGGCCGGGAGAGCAGTACTTC. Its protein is CASSFRGPGEQYF.